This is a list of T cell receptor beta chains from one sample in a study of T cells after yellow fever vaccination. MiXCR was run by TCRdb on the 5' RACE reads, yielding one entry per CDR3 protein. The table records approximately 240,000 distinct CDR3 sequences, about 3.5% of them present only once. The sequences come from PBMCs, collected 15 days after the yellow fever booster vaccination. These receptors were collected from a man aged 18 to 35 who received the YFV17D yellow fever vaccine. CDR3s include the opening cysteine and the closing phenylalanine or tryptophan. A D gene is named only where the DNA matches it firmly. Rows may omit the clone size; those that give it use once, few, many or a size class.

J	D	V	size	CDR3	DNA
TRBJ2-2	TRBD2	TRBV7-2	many	CASSWTSTGELFF	TGTGCCAGCAGCTGGACTAGCACCGGGGAGCTGTTTTTT
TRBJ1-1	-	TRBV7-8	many	CASSLVSGLVDTEAFF	TGTGCCAGCAGCTTAGTTTCGGGGCTCGTCGACACTGAAGCTTTCTTT
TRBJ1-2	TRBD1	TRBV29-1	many	CSVEDRRLGTANYGYTF	TGCAGCGTTGAAGACCGAAGACTAGGGACAGCTAACTATGGCTACACCTTC
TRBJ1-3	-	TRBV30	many	CAWITAGNTIYF	TGTGCCTGGATAACAGCTGGAAACACCATATATTTT
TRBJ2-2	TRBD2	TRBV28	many	CASSWGLAGFTGELFF	TGTGCCAGCAGTTGGGGACTAGCGGGGTTCACCGGGGAGCTGTTTTTT
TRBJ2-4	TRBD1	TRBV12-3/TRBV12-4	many	CASSPGQQAKNIQYF	TGTGCCAGCAGCCCGGGACAGCAAGCCAAAAACATTCAGTACTTC
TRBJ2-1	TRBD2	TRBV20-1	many	CSASPGGARNEQFF	TGCAGTGCTAGCCCCGGGGGGGCCAGAAATGAGCAGTTCTTC
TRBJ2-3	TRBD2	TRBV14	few	CASSQDAGRGAGTDTQYF	TGTGCCAGCAGCCAAGATGCCGGGCGGGGGGCCGGCACAGATACGCAGTATTTT
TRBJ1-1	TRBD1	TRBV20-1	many	CSARAGGNTEAFF	TGCAGTGCTAGAGCAGGGGGCAACACTGAAGCTTTCTTT
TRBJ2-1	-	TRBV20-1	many	CSAGGGNNRYNEQFF	TGCAGTGCCGGAGGGGGGAACAACAGATACAATGAGCAGTTCTTC
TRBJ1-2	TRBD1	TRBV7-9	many	CASSLSPGQGEDYGYTF	TGTGCCAGCAGCTTATCTCCGGGACAGGGTGAAGACTATGGCTACACCTTC
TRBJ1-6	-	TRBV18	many	CASSEQQGSSYNSPLHF	TGTGCCAGCTCAGAACAACAGGGAAGCTCCTATAATTCACCCCTCCACTTT
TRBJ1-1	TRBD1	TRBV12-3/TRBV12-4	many	CASRGTGGITEAFF	TGTGCCAGCAGAGGGACAGGGGGCATCACTGAAGCTTTCTTT
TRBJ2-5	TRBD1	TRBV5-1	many	CASRRGTGKETQYF	TGCGCCAGCAGACGGGGGACAGGGAAAGAGACCCAGTACTTC
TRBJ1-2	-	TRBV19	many	CASSIVGGGTLVLYGYTF	TGTGCCAGTAGTATAGTTGGAGGCGGGACACTGGTACTCTATGGCTACACCTTC
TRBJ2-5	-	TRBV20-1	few	CSANPFGRNQETQYF	TGCAGTGCTAACCCCTTTGGGCGGAACCAAGAGACCCAGTACTTC
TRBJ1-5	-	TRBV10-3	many	CAIRDGSSNQPQHF	TGTGCCATCAGGGACGGAAGTAGCAATCAGCCCCAGCATTTT
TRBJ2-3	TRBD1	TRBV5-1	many	CASSAGQGKDTQYF	TGCGCCAGCAGCGCCGGACAGGGAAAAGATACGCAGTATTTT
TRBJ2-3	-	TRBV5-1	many	CASCTREHTLDTQYF	TGCGCCAGCTGCACGCGAGAACACACGCTGGATACGCAGTATTTT
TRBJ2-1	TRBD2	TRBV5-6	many	CASSPGTSGGFHYGGDNEQFF	TGTGCCAGCAGCCCGGGGACTAGCGGGGGGTTTCACTATGGGGGCGACAATGAGCAGTTCTTC
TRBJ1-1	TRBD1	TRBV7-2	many	CASSPGTGPTEAFF	TGTGCCAGCAGCCCAGGGACAGGACCCACTGAAGCTTTCTTT
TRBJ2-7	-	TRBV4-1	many	CASSIQGSYEQYF	TGCGCCAGCAGCATACAGGGCTCCTACGAGCAGTACTTC
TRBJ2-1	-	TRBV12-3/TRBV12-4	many	CASRPQRHEQFF	TGTGCCAGCAGACCCCAGCGGCATGAGCAGTTCTTC
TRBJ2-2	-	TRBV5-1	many	CASSQRSNTGELFF	TGCGCCAGCAGTCAGCGTTCCAACACCGGGGAGCTGTTTTTT
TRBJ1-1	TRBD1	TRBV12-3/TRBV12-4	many	CASSLAGQGHTEAFF	TGTGCCAGCAGTTTAGCTGGACAGGGTCACACTGAAGCTTTCTTT
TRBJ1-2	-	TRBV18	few	CASSPGGGLYYGYTF	TGTGCCAGCTCACCCGGTGGGGGGCTCTACTATGGCTACACCTTC
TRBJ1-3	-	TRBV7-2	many	CASRGASGNTIYF	TGTGCCAGCAGAGGGGCTTCAGGAAACACCATATATTTT
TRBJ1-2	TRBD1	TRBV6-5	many	CASSYGQGAGGYTF	TGTGCCAGCAGTTACGGCCAGGGGGCTGGTGGCTACACCTTC
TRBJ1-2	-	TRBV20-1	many	CSAGLMGVFNYGYTF	TGCAGTGCTGGATTGATGGGGGTTTTCAACTATGGCTACACCTTC
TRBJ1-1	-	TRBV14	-	CASSQEQTGLNTEAFF	TGTGCCAGCAGCCAAGAGCAGACAGGCCTCAACACTGAAGCTTTCTTT
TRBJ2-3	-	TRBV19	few	CASSILGGENTDTQYF	TGTGCCAGTAGTATCCTAGGTGGGGAGAACACAGATACGCAGTATTTT
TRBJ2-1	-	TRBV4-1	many	CASSHQSYNEQFF	TGCGCCAGCAGCCACCAGTCCTACAATGAGCAGTTCTTC
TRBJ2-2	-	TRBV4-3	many	CASSQEIVTTRELFF	TGCGCCAGCAGCCAAGAAATAGTGACCACGAGGGAGCTGTTTTTT
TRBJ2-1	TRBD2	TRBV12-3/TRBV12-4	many	CASSSGLADDNEQFF	TGTGCCAGCAGTTCGGGACTAGCGGACGACAATGAGCAGTTCTTC
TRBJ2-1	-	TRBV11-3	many	CASSLGVETSYNEQFF	TGTGCCAGCAGCTTAGGGGTAGAGACCTCCTACAATGAGCAGTTCTTC
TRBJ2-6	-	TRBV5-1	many	CASSKEGSGANVLTF	TGCGCCAGCAGCAAAGAGGGTTCTGGGGCCAACGTCCTGACTTTC
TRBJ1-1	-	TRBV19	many	CASSPLTEHTEAFF	TGTGCCAGTAGCCCGCTGACAGAACACACTGAAGCTTTCTTT
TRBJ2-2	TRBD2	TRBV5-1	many	CASSRSLSGAGTGELFF	TGCGCCAGCAGCCGCTCTCTAAGCGGGGCAGGGACCGGGGAGCTGTTTTTT
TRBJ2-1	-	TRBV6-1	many	CASRGVLSPHEQFF	TGTGCCAGCAGGGGGGTATTGAGCCCCCATGAGCAGTTCTTC
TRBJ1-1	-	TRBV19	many	CASNPTLNTEAFF	TGTGCCAGTAATCCAACACTGAACACTGAAGCTTTCTTT
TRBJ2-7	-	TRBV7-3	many	CASSGMGASYEQYF	TGTGCCAGCAGCGGTATGGGGGCGTCCTACGAGCAGTACTTC
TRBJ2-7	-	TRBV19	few	CASSISSGDVYYEQYF	TGTGCCAGTAGTATCTCCAGTGGAGACGTCTACTACGAGCAGTACTTC
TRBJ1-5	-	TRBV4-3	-	CASSLPGDQPSNQPQHF	TGCGCCAGCAGCTTGCCTGGGGACCAACCGAGCAATCAGCCCCAGCATTTT
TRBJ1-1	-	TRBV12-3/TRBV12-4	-	CASSSGDTNTEAFF	TGTGCCAGCAGTTCAGGGGACACGAACACTGAAGCTTTCTTT
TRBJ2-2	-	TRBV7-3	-	CASSISFKAANTGELFF	TGTGCCAGCAGCATTTCCTTCAAGGCCGCGAACACCGGGGAGCTGTTTTTT
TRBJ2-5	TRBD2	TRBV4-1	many	CASSQDRGLAGGQETQYF	TGCGCCAGCAGCCAAGATAGGGGACTAGCGGGGGGCCAAGAGACCCAGTACTTC
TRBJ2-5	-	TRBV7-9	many	CASRVTRDLPGQETQYF	TGTGCCAGCAGAGTTACGAGGGACCTCCCAGGCCAAGAGACCCAGTACTTC
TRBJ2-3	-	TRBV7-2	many	CASSSYRVTDTQYF	TGTGCCAGCAGCTCTTACAGGGTCACAGATACGCAGTATTTT
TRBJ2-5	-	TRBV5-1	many	CASSYLLAMQETQYF	TGCGCCAGCAGCTACTTACTAGCAATGCAAGAGACCCAGTACTTC
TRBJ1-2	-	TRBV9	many	CASSGLGWVGENYGYTF	TGTGCCAGCAGCGGGCTTGGATGGGTAGGAGAGAACTATGGCTACACCTTC
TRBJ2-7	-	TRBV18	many	CASSPVTDYEQYF	TGTGCCAGCTCACCAGTGACAGACTACGAGCAGTACTTC